By its share, the clone carrying this T cell receptor (gamma chain) is large. Within the sample, other DNA sequences also encode this same CDR3. V shed 6 bases and J 0 bases; nucleotides not matched to a gene: 5. This CDR3 is built from 13 residues. Germline V lookup: CDR1 EGSTGY, CDR2 YDSYTSSV. This entry is derived from a study of gamma-delta T cells after stem cell transplantation. TCRdb applied CATT to the RT-PCR reads for clone calling. The sample has 900 to 1,500 gamma-chain clones, about 15% seen once. This chain links TRGV4 with TRGJ1 or TRGJ2. The source is a human donor. It is not recorded whose cells these are; they may come from a transplant donor. The sample comprised gamma-delta T cells. The CDR3, as DNA: TGTGCCACCTGGACCCAGAATTATTATAAGAAACTCTTT. It specifies CATWTQNYYKKLF.